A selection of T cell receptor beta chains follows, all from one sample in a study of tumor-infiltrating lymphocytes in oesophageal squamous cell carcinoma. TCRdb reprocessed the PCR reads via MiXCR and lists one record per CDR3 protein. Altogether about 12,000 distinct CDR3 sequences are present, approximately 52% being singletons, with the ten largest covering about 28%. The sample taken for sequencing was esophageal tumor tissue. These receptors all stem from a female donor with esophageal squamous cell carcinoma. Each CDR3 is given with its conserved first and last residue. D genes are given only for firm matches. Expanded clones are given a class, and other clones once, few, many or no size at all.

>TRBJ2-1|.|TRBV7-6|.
CASSLSPTRANEQFF
TGTGCTAGCAGCTTAAGCCCCACGAGGGCCAATGAGCAGTTCTTC
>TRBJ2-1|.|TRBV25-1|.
CASSDPGGGETQFF
TGTGCCAGCAGTGATCCAGGGGGGGGAGAGACCCAGTTCTTC
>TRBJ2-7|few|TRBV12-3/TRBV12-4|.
CASSFGYEQYF
TGTGCCAGCAGTTTCGGCTACGAGCAGTACTTC
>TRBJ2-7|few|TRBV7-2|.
CASSLVSRGGHEQYF
TGTGCCAGCAGCTTAGTCTCCAGGGGGGGACACGAGCAGTACTTC
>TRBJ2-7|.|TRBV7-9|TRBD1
CASSFYRGTPYEQYF
TGTGCCAGCAGCTTCTACAGGGGGACCCCCTACGAGCAGTACTTC
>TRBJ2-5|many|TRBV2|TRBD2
CASRLWAGGRKTQYF
TGTGCCAGCAGGCTTTGGGCGGGGGGGAGGAAGACCCAGTACTTC
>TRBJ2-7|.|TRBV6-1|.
CASSGLTNHRYEQYF
TGTGCCAGCAGTGGCTTGACAAACCACCGGTACGAGCAGTACTTC
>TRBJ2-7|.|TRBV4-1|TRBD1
CASSQVQQGIYEQYF
TGCGCCAGCAGCCAAGTCCAACAGGGGATCTACGAGCAGTACTTC
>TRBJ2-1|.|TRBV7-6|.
CASSLAAESYNEQFF
TGTGCCAGCAGCTTAGCGGCGGAATCCTACAATGAGCAGTTCTTC
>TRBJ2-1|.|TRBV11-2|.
CASSLDPVGNYNEQFF
TGTGCCAGCAGCTTAGACCCCGTGGGAAATTACAATGAGCAGTTCTTC
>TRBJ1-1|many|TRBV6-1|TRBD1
CASKQGALNTEAFF
TGTGCCAGCAAACAGGGGGCACTGAACACTGAAGCTTTCTTT
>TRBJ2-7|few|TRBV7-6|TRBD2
CASSPRTSLNEQYF
TGTGCCAGCAGCCCCAGGACTAGCTTGAATGAGCAGTACTTC
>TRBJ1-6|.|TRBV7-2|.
CASSLAVAGDEQYF
TGTGCCAGCAGCTTAGCGGTAGCGGGAGACGAGCAGTACTTT
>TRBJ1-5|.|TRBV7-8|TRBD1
CASSLNQGAGQPQHF
TGTGCCAGCAGCTTAAACCAGGGGGCCGGGCAGCCCCAGCATTTT
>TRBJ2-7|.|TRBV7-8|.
CASSFDDTYEQYF
TGTGCCAGCAGCTTCGACGACACCTACGAGCAGTACTTC
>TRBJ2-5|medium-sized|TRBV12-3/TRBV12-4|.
CASSATITQETQYF
TGTGCCAGCAGTGCCACAATCACCCAAGAGACCCAGTACTTC
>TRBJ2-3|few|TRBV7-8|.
CASSFRGARDNSPLHF
TGTGCCAGCAGCTTCCGGGGGGCGCGAGATAATTCACCCCTCCACTTC
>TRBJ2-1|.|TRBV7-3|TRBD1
CASSPDRERHEQFF
TGTGCCAGCAGCCCCGACAGGGAGAGACATGAGCAGTTCTTC
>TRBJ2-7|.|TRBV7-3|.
CASSLVLGSYNEQYF
TGTGCCAGCAGCTTAGTTCTCGGCTCCTACAATGAGCAGTACTTC
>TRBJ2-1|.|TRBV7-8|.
CASSLALPGALFRNEQFF
TGTGCCAGCAGCTTAGCCCTCCCGGGAGCCCTATTCCGCAATGAGCAGTTCTTC
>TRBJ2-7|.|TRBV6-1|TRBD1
CASSEGGTAAYEQYF
TGTGCCAGCAGTGAAGGAGGGACAGCAGCCTACGAGCAGTACTTC
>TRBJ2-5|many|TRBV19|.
CASSPGGKLEETQYF
TGTGCCAGTAGTCCAGGGGGGAAATTAGAAGAGACCCAGTACTTC
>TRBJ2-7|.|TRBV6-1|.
CASSVKRSLEQYF
TGTGCCAGCAGTGTTAAGAGGAGTCTCGAGCAGTACTTC
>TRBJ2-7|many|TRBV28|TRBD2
CASSFSGGPYPEQYF
TGTGCCAGCAGTTTCTCGGGGGGGCCTTACCCGGAGCAGTACTTC
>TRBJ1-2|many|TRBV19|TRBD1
CASSHTGVWGHGYTF
TGTGCCAGTAGCCACACAGGGGTATGGGGTCATGGCTACACCTTC
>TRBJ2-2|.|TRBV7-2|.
CASSLARTNTGELFF
TGTGCCAGCAGCTTAGCCAGGACGAACACCGGGGAGCTGTTTTTT
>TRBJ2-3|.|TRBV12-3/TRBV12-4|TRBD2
CASSRDGGTDTQYF
TGTGCCAGCAGTAGGGACGGGGGGACAGATACGCAGTATTTT
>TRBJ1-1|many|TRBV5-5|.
CASSLVQGRYTEAFF
TGTGCCAGCAGCTTGGTTCAGGGGCGGTACACTGAAGCTTTCTTT
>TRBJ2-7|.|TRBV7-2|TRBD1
CASSRTGVYEQYF
TGTGCCAGCAGCCGGACAGGGGTTTACGAGCAGTACTTC
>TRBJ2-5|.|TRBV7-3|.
CASRIAGAAGETQYF
TGTGCCAGCAGAATCGCAGGGGCCGCCGGGGAGACCCAGTACTTC
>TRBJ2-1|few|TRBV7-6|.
CASSLGPAGDNEQFF
TGTGCTAGCAGCTTAGGTCCTGCAGGGGACAATGAGCAGTTCTTC